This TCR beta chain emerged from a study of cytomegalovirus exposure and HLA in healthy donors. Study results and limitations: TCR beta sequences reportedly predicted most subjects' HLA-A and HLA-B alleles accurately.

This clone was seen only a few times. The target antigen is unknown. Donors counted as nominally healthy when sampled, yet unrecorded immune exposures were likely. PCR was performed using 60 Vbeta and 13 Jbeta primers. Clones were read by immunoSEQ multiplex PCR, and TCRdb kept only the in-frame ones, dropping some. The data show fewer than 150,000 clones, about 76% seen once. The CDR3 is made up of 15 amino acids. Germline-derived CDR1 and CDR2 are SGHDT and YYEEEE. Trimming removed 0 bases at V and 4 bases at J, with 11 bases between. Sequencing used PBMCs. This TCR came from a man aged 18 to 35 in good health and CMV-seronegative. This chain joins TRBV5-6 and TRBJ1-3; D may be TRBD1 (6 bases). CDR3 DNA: TGTGCCAGCAGCTTGGCAAACAGGGACGGAAACACCATATATTTT. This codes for CASSLANRDGNTIYF. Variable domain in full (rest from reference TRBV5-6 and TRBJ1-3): DAGVTQSPTHLIKTRGQQVTLRCSPKSGHDTVSWYQQALGQGPQFIFQYYEEEERQRGNFPDRFSGHQFPNYSSELNVNALLLGDSALYLCASSLANRDGNTIYFGEGSWLTVV.